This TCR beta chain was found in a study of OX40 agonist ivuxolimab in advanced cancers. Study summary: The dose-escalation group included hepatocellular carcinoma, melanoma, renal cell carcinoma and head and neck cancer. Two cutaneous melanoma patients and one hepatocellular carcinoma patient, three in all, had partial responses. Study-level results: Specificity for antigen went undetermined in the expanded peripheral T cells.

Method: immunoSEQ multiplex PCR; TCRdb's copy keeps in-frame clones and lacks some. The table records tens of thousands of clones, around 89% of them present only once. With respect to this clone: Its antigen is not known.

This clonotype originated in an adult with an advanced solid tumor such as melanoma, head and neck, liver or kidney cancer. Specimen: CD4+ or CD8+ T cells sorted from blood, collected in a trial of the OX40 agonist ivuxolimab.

The CDR3 reads CASSIRGGQIVTQYF. In nucleotides, the CDR3 is TGTGCCAGTAGTATTCGAGGGGGGCAGATCGTGACCCAGTACTTC. The chain is built from TRBV19 and TRBJ2-5; D tentatively reads TRBD1 or TRBD2 (6 bases each). V was clipped by 3 bases and J by 7 bases, with 18 bases between them. This CDR3 comprises 15 residues. The germline gives CDR1 LNHDA, CDR2 SQIVND (reference sequence).